The 18 T cell receptor beta chains below all came from one sample that was sequenced in a study of T cell changes during pregnancy in multiple sclerosis. Method: immunoSEQ multiplex PCR; TCRdb's copy keeps in-frame clones and lacks some. This table has fewer than 65,000 clones, approximately 90% appearing once. Here the sequenced sample was CD4+ T cells from peripheral blood mononuclear cells, taken in the first trimester of pregnancy. The receptors originated from a female donor with multiple sclerosis, enrolled in a pregnancy study.

The chain uses TRBV19 and TRBJ1-5, with D possibly being TRBD1 (6 bases). CDR1 and CDR2 (germline): LNHDA, SQIVND (reference sequence). The CDR3 is 14 residues long. Trimming removed 4 bases from V and 7 bases from J, with 14 bases in between. The CDR3 bases are TGTGCCAGTAGTACAACAGGGACGGGCCAGCCCCAGCATTTT. This codes for CASSTTGTGQPQHF.

This clone was seen just once. The chain couples TRBV7-3 to TRBJ1-5; possible D gene TRBD1, 6 bases. Germline lookup yields CDR1 SGHTA and CDR2 FQGTGA. This CDR3 has 17 residues. Trimming pared 5 bases from V and 5 bases from J, leaving 22 bases between. The CDR3 spells CASSIPERGGPDQPQHF. DNA for the CDR3: TGTGCCAGCAGCATACCCGAGCGCGGGGGGCCAGATCAGCCCCAGCATTTT.

Concerning this clone: The junction and the germline gene differ at one end; a read error may be behind it. This rearrangement joins TRBV7-2 to TRBJ2-7, with D maybe TRBD2 (6 bases). CDR1 is SGHTA and CDR2 is FQGNSA in the germline V gene. This CDR3 has 11 residues. The CDR3 bases are TGTGCCAGCAGCTCCGGGACTGAGTATGTCTTC. It specifies CASSSGTEYVF.

CDR3 sequence: CASRHSGANMNTEAFF. CDR3 bases: TGTGCCAGCAGACACTCAGGGGCGAACATGAACACTGAAGCTTTCTTT. This chain connects TRBV2 to TRBJ1-1; TRBD1 might be the D (6 bases). Germline V gene data show CDR1 as SNHLY and CDR2 as FYNNEI. The CDR3 has 16 amino acids. With 6 bases removed from V and 0 bases from J, the gap between germline ends came to 17 bases. Full variable domain (rest looked up from reference TRBV2 and TRBJ1-1): EPEVTQTPSHQVTQMGQEVILRCVPISNHLYFYWYRQILGQKVEFLVSFYNNEISEKSEIFDDQFSVERPDGSNFTLKIRSTKLEDSAMYFCASRHSGANMNTEAFFGQGTRLTVV.

In regard to this clone: Other DNA variants within this sample encode the same CDR3. The chain recombines TRBV4-1 with TRBJ2-7; possible D gene TRBD1, 5 bases. The CDR3 consists of 16 residues. Germline V gives CDR1 MGHRA, CDR2 YSYEKL. Trimming pared 4 bases from V and 6 bases from J, leaving 22 bases between. CDR3 nucleotide sequence: TGCGCCAGCAGCCGGGTAAGCGAAGACAGTAAGACCGAGCAGTACTTC. Translated, it gives CASSRVSEDSKTEQYF.

The genes are TRBV2 and TRBJ1-5; 7 nucleotides agree with TRBD1. Per germline, CDR1 SNHLY and CDR2 FYNNEI. There are 13 residues in the CDR3. The ends lost 8 bases at V and 9 bases at J; junction bases unmatched: 10. The CDR3 DNA sequence: TGTGCCAGCTCGTCAGGGGGATCCGGGCCCCAGCATTTT. It codes for CASSSGGSGPQHF.

The J gene is TRBJ2-1, the V gene TRBV21-1; the listed D gene, TRBD2, was not tested against the DNA. TRBV21-1 is a pseudogene. The CDR3 totals 15 residues. CDR3 sequence (DNA): TGTGCCAGCAGCACGACTAGCGGGGGGATGAATGAGCAGTTCTTC. It encodes CASSTTSGGMNEQFF.

V gene TRBV6-6 combines with J gene TRBJ1-1, with 7 bases that match TRBD1. From germline, CDR1 is MNHNY and CDR2 SVGAGI (reference sequence). J was trimmed by 5 bases and V by 9 bases; bases with no gene match: 6. This CDR3 is 12 amino acids long. CDR3 sequence reads: CASVGGWTEAFF. CDR3 DNA sequence: TGTGCCAGTGTAGGGGGCTGGACTGAAGCTTTCTTT.

The V gene is TRBV7-9, the J gene TRBJ1-1, with a weak D call TRBD1 (6 bases). Per germline, CDR1 SEHNR and CDR2 FQNEAQ (reference sequence). V was trimmed by 5 bases and J by 1 base, leaving 11 bases between them. The CDR3 runs 14 residues. The CDR3: CASSPRDTNTEAFF. The CDR3 nucleotides are TGTGCCAGCAGCCCCCGGGACACGAACACTGAAGCTTTCTTT.

The CDR3, as DNA: TGTGCCAGTAGTATGAGGCTCGGACAGGGGGCCGGTCAGCCCCAGCATTTT. Translating it yields CASSMRLGQGAGQPQHF. The chain couples TRBV19 to TRBJ1-5, with 11 bases identical to TRBD1. This CDR3 spans 17 amino acids. The germline V gene has CDR1 LNHDA and CDR2 SQIVND (reference sequence). The junction had 10 bases not matched to a gene; V was cut back by 3 bases and J by 6 bases.

The rearrangement joins TRBV5-5 to TRBJ1-1; D is perhaps TRBD1 (6 bases). Trimming took off 3 bases at V and 6 bases at J, with 15 bases between the two ends. Germline assignment: CDR1 SGHKS and CDR2 YYEKEE (reference sequence). This CDR3 comprises 14 residues. The CDR3 spells CASSWNGGRPEAFF. For the CDR3, the DNA is TGTGCCAGCAGCTGGAACGGGGGGCGCCCTGAAGCTTTCTTT.

V usage is TRBV18 and J usage is TRBJ1-2, with D perhaps matching TRBD1 (5 bases). CDR3 length equals 17 residues. Germline values: CDR1 KGHSH, CDR2 LQKENI. V gave up 2 bases and J gave up 0 bases, with 16 bases separating them. The CDR3 reads CASSPTPQEGPNYGYTF. For the CDR3, the DNA is TGTGCCAGCTCACCAACGCCCCAGGAGGGACCTAACTATGGCTACACCTTC.

This clone has just a few counts. The chain has TRBV20-1 and TRBJ1-1; TRBD1 might be the D (6 bases). The CDR3 covers 10 residues. Germline V CDR1 and CDR2: DFQATT, SNEGSKA (reference sequence). V lost 6 bases to trimming and J lost 8 bases, with 10 bases between them. The CDR3 loop reads CSAQDREAFF. In DNA form, the CDR3 reads TGCAGTGCACAAGACAGGGAAGCTTTCTTT.

This clone was seen a handful of times. The V gene is TRBV7-9, the J gene TRBJ2-1, with 7 positions matching TRBD2. The CDR3 has 13 amino acids. The V gene end was trimmed by 5 bases and the J gene end by 15 bases; junction bases not matched to a gene: 13. CDR1 is SEHNR and CDR2 is FQNEAQ in the germline V gene (reference sequence). Here the CDR3 reads CASSRPTSSALFF. As DNA, the CDR3 is TGTGCCAGCAGCCGTCCGACTAGCAGCGCTCTGTTCTTC.

The gene calls are TRBV7-8 and TRBJ2-6; TRBD2 is a possible D gene (6 bases). Germline loops: CDR1 SGHVS, CDR2 FQNEAQ. The CDR3 extends over 19 amino acids. V was trimmed by 2 bases and J by 1 base, leaving 18 bases between them. Here the CDR3 reads CASSLTYGGVASGANVLTF. The DNA for the CDR3 is TGTGCCAGCAGCTTAACTTATGGCGGGGTGGCGTCTGGGGCCAACGTCCTGACTTTC.

The chain employs TRBV7-3 and TRBJ2-3, with D possibly matching TRBD2 (5 bases). Trimming cost V 5 bases and J 6 bases, with 21 bases left between them. This CDR3 region has 16 residues. Germline loops: CDR1 SGHTA, CDR2 FQGTGA. The CDR3 sequence is CASSRFPRGWLDTQYF. DNA of the CDR3: TGTGCCAGCAGCCGCTTCCCCAGAGGGTGGTTGGATACGCAGTATTTT.

CDR3 protein: CSVVYPGDRVTDTQYF. As DNA, the CDR3 is TGCAGCGTTGTGTATCCCGGGGACAGGGTCACAGATACGCAGTATTTT. The V gene is TRBV29-1, the J gene TRBJ2-3, with 9 nucleotides matching TRBD1. CDR1 is SQVTM and CDR2 is ANQGSEA in the germline V gene. The ends lost 4 bases at V and 2 bases at J; junction bases unmatched: 10. The CDR3 contains 16 residues.

This chain uses TRBV6-6 with TRBJ1-2; tentative D call: TRBD1 (5 bases). This CDR3 has 14 amino acids. CDR1 MNHNY and CDR2 SVGAGI come from the germline V gene (reference sequence). Trimming removed 2 bases from V and 4 bases from J, with 11 bases in between. The chain's CDR3 is CASSYRGSSYGYTF. The CDR3 DNA reads as TGTGCCAGCAGTTACAGGGGTTCTAGCTATGGCTACACCTTC.